What follows describes a single TCR beta chain. Its target is not known. These data are taken from a study of T cells in Graves' hyperthyroidism and ophthalmopathy. The source material, RNA transcripts, was used to amplify TCR beta CDR3 regions. Primed by the HTBI set, a first-round RT-PCR was run on the TCR CDR3. MiXCR was run by TCRdb on the multiplex PCR reads, yielding one entry per CDR3 protein. The profile covers fewer than 300,000 distinct CDR3 sequences, with approximately 26% appearing a single time and about 30% taken by the ten largest. Points from the study as a whole: Ophthalmopathy stood apart from stable hyperthyroidism in a 13 V-J model. Most clonotypes expanded in thyroid above 0.001 were likewise present in blood.

CDR1 and CDR2 from the germline V gene are MNHEY and SMNVEV (reference sequence). V was trimmed by 6 bases and J by 2 bases, leaving 13 bases between them. CDR3 size: 14 residues. Lactation, pregnancy, other autoimmune disease or uncontrolled infection excluded patients. Fresh peripheral blood, around 10 ml of it, supplied the PBMCs. Input material: blood. The rearrangement uses TRBV27 and TRBJ1-1, with no clear D. The sequence was collected from a man in his forties with Graves' hyperthyroidism that later progressed to Graves' ophthalmopathy. The CDR3 DNA is TGTGCCAGCAGCCCCAGGAACCAAAACACTGAAGCTTTCTTT. Protein product: CASSPRNQNTEAFF.